Listed below are T cell receptor beta chains from one sample, sequenced in a study of CD8 T cells in Susac syndrome. A single record per CDR3 protein comes from TCRdb applying MiXCR to the immunoSEQ multiplex PCR reads. This sample yields approximately 110,000 distinct CDR3 sequences, of which over 85% are seen a single time; around 0.078% belongs to the top ten. The sequenced material came from CD4+ T cells from PBMCs. The source is a human donor in good health. Each CDR3 is given with its conserved first and last residue. Fields, in order: D gene, V gene, J gene, clone size, CDR3 protein, CDR3 DNA. The D gene is left open where the match is weak. Clone size appears in some rows only: once, few, many, or a class for an expanded clone.

d_gene: -
v_gene: TRBV11-2
j_gene: TRBJ2-2
abundance: -
CDR3aa: CASSPTGAGELFF
CDR3nt: TGTGCCAGCAGCCCAACGGGAGCCGGGGAGCTGTTTTTT

d_gene: -
v_gene: TRBV12-3/TRBV12-4
j_gene: TRBJ1-2
abundance: -
CDR3aa: CASSPRSGFSGYTF
CDR3nt: TGTGCCAGCAGCCCTCGAAGTGGTTTCAGCGGCTACACCTTC

d_gene: TRBD2
v_gene: TRBV5-4
j_gene: TRBJ2-5
abundance: -
CDR3aa: CASSLPSGSSGHQETQYF
CDR3nt: TGTGCCAGCAGCCTTCCTAGCGGGAGTAGTGGCCACCAAGAGACCCAGTACTTC

d_gene: -
v_gene: TRBV5-1
j_gene: TRBJ2-1
abundance: -
CDR3aa: CASSLGSASSYNEQFF
CDR3nt: TGCGCCAGCAGCTTGGGATCGGCGAGCTCCTACAATGAGCAGTTCTTC

d_gene: -
v_gene: TRBV20-1
j_gene: TRBJ1-2
abundance: -
CDR3aa: CSASPGRSYGYTF
CDR3nt: TGCAGTGCTAGCCCGGGACGTTCATATGGCTACACCTTC

d_gene: -
v_gene: TRBV7-8
j_gene: TRBJ2-7
abundance: -
CDR3aa: CASSVIQASYEQYF
CDR3nt: TGTGCCAGCAGCGTCATACAGGCCTCCTACGAGCAGTACTTC

d_gene: -
v_gene: TRBV5-1
j_gene: TRBJ2-7
abundance: -
CDR3aa: CASSSLGSGSSYEQYF
CDR3nt: TGCGCCAGCAGCTCCTTAGGGAGCGGCAGCTCCTACGAGCAGTACTTC

d_gene: -
v_gene: TRBV20-1
j_gene: TRBJ2-2
abundance: once
CDR3aa: CSARDSGAFDSGELFF
CDR3nt: TGCAGTGCTAGAGATTCCGGGGCCTTCGATTCCGGGGAGCTGTTTTTT

d_gene: TRBD1
v_gene: TRBV6-2/TRBV6-3
j_gene: TRBJ2-7
abundance: -
CDR3aa: CASSLLRFRTGKGNEQYF
CDR3nt: TGTGCCAGCAGCTTACTCCGATTCCGGACAGGCAAGGGAAACGAGCAGTACTTC

d_gene: -
v_gene: TRBV7-6
j_gene: TRBJ2-7
abundance: once
CDR3aa: CASSPAPNEQYF
CDR3nt: TGTGCCAGCAGCCCCGCGCCTAACGAGCAGTACTTC

d_gene: -
v_gene: TRBV20-1
j_gene: TRBJ1-5
abundance: -
CDR3aa: CSASNSAGQPQHF
CDR3nt: TGCAGTGCTAGTAACTCGGCGGGTCAGCCCCAGCATTTT

d_gene: -
v_gene: TRBV9
j_gene: TRBJ2-1
abundance: once
CDR3aa: CASSNLLGGGSYNEQFF
CDR3nt: TGTGCCAGCAGCAACCTTTTGGGGGGCGGCTCCTACAATGAGCAGTTCTTC

d_gene: -
v_gene: TRBV14
j_gene: TRBJ2-4
abundance: -
CDR3aa: CASKEFGKNIQYF
CDR3nt: TGTGCCAGCAAGGAGTTCGGCAAAAACATTCAGTACTTC

d_gene: -
v_gene: TRBV7-9
j_gene: TRBJ1-1
abundance: -
CDR3aa: CASSLVTISRAGTTEAFF
CDR3nt: TGTGCCAGCAGCTTAGTTACCATCTCAAGGGCAGGGACCACTGAAGCTTTCTTT

d_gene: -
v_gene: TRBV2
j_gene: TRBJ2-5
abundance: -
CDR3aa: CASTQGWTETQYF
CDR3nt: TGTGCCAGCACCCAGGGATGGACGGAGACCCAGTACTTC

d_gene: -
v_gene: TRBV12-3/TRBV12-4
j_gene: TRBJ2-2
abundance: -
CDR3aa: CASARGRRTLEGELFF
CDR3nt: TGTGCCAGCGCACGTGGGAGACGGACCCTGGAGGGGGAGCTGTTTTTT

d_gene: TRBD1
v_gene: TRBV20-1
j_gene: TRBJ1-2
abundance: -
CDR3aa: CSAREGGQGTYGYTF
CDR3nt: TGCAGTGCTAGAGAGGGTGGACAGGGGACCTATGGCTACACCTTC

d_gene: -
v_gene: TRBV27
j_gene: TRBJ1-2
abundance: -
CDR3aa: CASSLQYHRPYGYTF
CDR3nt: TGTGCCAGCAGTCTACAGTATCATAGACCCTATGGCTACACCTTC

d_gene: -
v_gene: TRBV25-1
j_gene: TRBJ2-5
abundance: once
CDR3aa: CASSDRVIKETQYF
CDR3nt: TGTGCCAGCAGTGACAGGGTTATCAAAGAGACCCAGTACTTC

d_gene: TRBD1
v_gene: TRBV25-1
j_gene: TRBJ2-6
abundance: once
CDR3aa: CASTQTGGTSGANVLTF
CDR3nt: TGTGCCAGCACCCAGACAGGGGGAACGTCTGGGGCCAACGTCCTGACTTTC

d_gene: -
v_gene: TRBV20-1
j_gene: TRBJ2-3
abundance: -
CDR3aa: CSASTGLNADTQYF
CDR3nt: TGCAGTGCTTCAACCGGACTAAACGCAGATACGCAGTATTTT

d_gene: TRBD2
v_gene: TRBV12-3/TRBV12-4
j_gene: TRBJ2-1
abundance: -
CDR3aa: CASSSSGSRYNEQFF
CDR3nt: TGTGCCAGCAGTTCCAGCGGGAGTCGCTACAATGAGCAGTTCTTC

d_gene: -
v_gene: TRBV29-1
j_gene: TRBJ2-4
abundance: -
CDR3aa: CSSRSLSGIQYF
CDR3nt: TGCAGCTCCAGAAGTTTGTCGGGCATTCAGTACTTC

d_gene: TRBD2
v_gene: TRBV12-3/TRBV12-4
j_gene: TRBJ2-1
abundance: -
CDR3aa: CASSLMTSGSTEQFF
CDR3nt: TGTGCCAGCAGTTTGATGACTAGCGGGAGTACTGAGCAGTTCTTC

d_gene: TRBD1
v_gene: TRBV25-1
j_gene: TRBJ1-1
abundance: -
CDR3aa: CASSPRGRGYTEAFF
CDR3nt: TGTGCCAGCAGTCCACGTGGCAGGGGGTACACTGAAGCTTTCTTT

d_gene: -
v_gene: TRBV3-1
j_gene: TRBJ2-1
abundance: -
CDR3aa: CASSQEPGGVSYNEQFF
CDR3nt: TGTGCCAGCAGCCAGGAACCCGGGGGAGTCTCCTACAATGAGCAGTTCTTC

d_gene: -
v_gene: TRBV4-3
j_gene: TRBJ2-7
abundance: -
CDR3aa: CASSQAFNTYEQYF
CDR3nt: TGCGCCAGCAGCCAGGCCTTTAACACCTACGAGCAGTACTTC

d_gene: -
v_gene: TRBV14
j_gene: TRBJ1-4
abundance: -
CDR3aa: CASSRGQDEKLFF
CDR3nt: TGTGCCAGCAGCCGCGGACAAGATGAAAAACTGTTTTTT

d_gene: -
v_gene: TRBV25-1
j_gene: TRBJ2-5
abundance: -
CDR3aa: CASLRGMGETQYF
CDR3nt: TGTGCCAGCCTACGGGGTATGGGGGAGACCCAGTACTTC

d_gene: TRBD1
v_gene: TRBV9
j_gene: TRBJ2-6
abundance: -
CDR3aa: CASSVATYGTASGANVLTF
CDR3nt: TGTGCCAGCAGCGTAGCTACCTACGGGACAGCCTCTGGGGCCAACGTCCTGACTTTC

d_gene: -
v_gene: TRBV6-5
j_gene: TRBJ2-7
abundance: -
CDR3aa: CASSYSVTGTYSYEQYF
CDR3nt: TGTGCCAGCAGTTACTCGGTTACCGGGACCTACTCCTACGAGCAGTACTTC

d_gene: -
v_gene: TRBV18
j_gene: TRBJ1-1
abundance: -
CDR3aa: CASSAGTANTEAFF
CDR3nt: TGTGCCAGCTCAGCCGGGACGGCCAACACTGAAGCTTTCTTT

d_gene: -
v_gene: TRBV7-9
j_gene: TRBJ1-1
abundance: -
CDR3aa: CASSRGGTEAFF
CDR3nt: TGTGCCAGCTCTAGGGGGGGTACTGAAGCTTTCTTT

d_gene: -
v_gene: TRBV7-2
j_gene: TRBJ1-5
abundance: once
CDR3aa: CASSFDPGNQPQHF
CDR3nt: TGTGCCAGCAGCTTTGACCCGGGCAATCAGCCCCAGCATTTT

d_gene: -
v_gene: TRBV6-2/TRBV6-3
j_gene: TRBJ2-5
abundance: -
CDR3aa: CASSDGYGRVQETQYF
CDR3nt: TGTGCCAGCAGCGACGGGTACGGCAGAGTCCAAGAGACCCAGTACTTC

d_gene: -
v_gene: TRBV6-5
j_gene: TRBJ1-1
abundance: -
CDR3aa: CASSHDPFTGLTVENTEAFF
CDR3nt: TGTGCCAGCAGTCACGATCCTTTTACAGGACTGACGGTGGAGAACACTGAAGCTTTCTTT

d_gene: -
v_gene: TRBV5-4
j_gene: TRBJ2-5
abundance: -
CDR3aa: CASSLPGLAFSQETQYF
CDR3nt: TGTGCCAGCAGCTTGCCGGGGCTAGCCTTCTCCCAAGAGACCCAGTACTTC

d_gene: -
v_gene: TRBV29-1
j_gene: TRBJ2-2
abundance: once
CDR3aa: CSVDGGNTGELFF
CDR3nt: TGCAGCGTTGATGGCGGAAACACCGGGGAGCTGTTTTTT

d_gene: TRBD2
v_gene: TRBV4-1
j_gene: TRBJ2-1
abundance: once
CDR3aa: CASSRGGAGTGNEQFF
CDR3nt: TGCGCCAGCAGCCGGGGTGGAGCGGGAACGGGCAATGAGCAGTTCTTC

d_gene: TRBD2
v_gene: TRBV4-3
j_gene: TRBJ2-7
abundance: -
CDR3aa: CASSQDGPGLAGGPWQYF
CDR3nt: TGCGCCAGCAGCCAAGATGGTCCGGGACTAGCGGGAGGGCCGTGGCAGTACTTC

d_gene: -
v_gene: TRBV2
j_gene: TRBJ1-5
abundance: -
CDR3aa: CASREDSSNQPQHF
CDR3nt: TGTGCCAGCAGGGAGGACAGTAGCAATCAGCCCCAGCATTTT

d_gene: -
v_gene: TRBV5-1
j_gene: TRBJ2-5
abundance: -
CDR3aa: CASSQAQRQETQYF
CDR3nt: TGCGCCAGCAGCCAGGCCCAGCGTCAAGAGACCCAGTACTTC

d_gene: -
v_gene: TRBV7-9
j_gene: TRBJ2-7
abundance: -
CDR3aa: CASSFGSGHSYEQYF
CDR3nt: TGTGCCAGCAGCTTCGGGTCAGGGCATTCCTACGAGCAGTACTTC

d_gene: TRBD1
v_gene: TRBV27
j_gene: TRBJ1-2
abundance: -
CDR3aa: CASSLNWYVGTGDGGYTF
CDR3nt: TGTGCCAGCAGTTTAAATTGGTACGTCGGGACAGGGGATGGCGGCTACACCTTC

d_gene: TRBD1
v_gene: TRBV20-1
j_gene: TRBJ1-2
abundance: -
CDR3aa: CSAYPSNRGMNYGYTF
CDR3nt: TGCAGTGCTTACCCTTCAAACAGGGGGATGAACTATGGCTACACCTTC

d_gene: -
v_gene: TRBV18
j_gene: TRBJ1-1
abundance: -
CDR3aa: CASSLRAGASSNTEAFF
CDR3nt: TGTGCCAGCTCACTGAGGGCCGGGGCGAGCTCGAACACTGAAGCTTTCTTT

d_gene: TRBD1
v_gene: TRBV29-1
j_gene: TRBJ2-3
abundance: -
CDR3aa: CSVVGQGGGTDTQYF
CDR3nt: TGCAGCGTGGTCGGACAGGGTGGTGGCACAGATACGCAGTATTTT

d_gene: -
v_gene: TRBV12-3/TRBV12-4
j_gene: TRBJ1-3
abundance: -
CDR3aa: CASSYPGGTIYF
CDR3nt: TGTGCCAGCAGTTACCCCGGTGGCACCATATATTTT

d_gene: -
v_gene: TRBV20-1
j_gene: TRBJ1-1
abundance: -
CDR3aa: CSASDNTDEAFF
CDR3nt: TGCAGTGCTAGTGACAACACTGACGAAGCTTTCTTT

d_gene: -
v_gene: TRBV29-1
j_gene: TRBJ2-7
abundance: -
CDR3aa: CSVADAGSYEQYF
CDR3nt: TGCAGCGTTGCGGATGCGGGATCCTACGAGCAGTACTTC

d_gene: TRBD1
v_gene: TRBV3-1
j_gene: TRBJ1-2
abundance: -
CDR3aa: CASSHRGQVYGYTF
CDR3nt: TGTGCCAGCAGCCATCGGGGACAGGTCTATGGCTACACCTTC

d_gene: -
v_gene: TRBV9
j_gene: TRBJ2-1
abundance: -
CDR3aa: CASSVGGDGEQFF
CDR3nt: TGTGCCAGCAGCGTAGGAGGGGACGGAGAGCAGTTCTTC

d_gene: -
v_gene: TRBV18
j_gene: TRBJ1-5
abundance: -
CDR3aa: CASSPGLASRSNQPQHF
CDR3nt: TGTGCCAGCTCACCAGGGTTGGCCTCGAGGAGCAATCAGCCCCAGCATTTT

d_gene: TRBD2
v_gene: TRBV9
j_gene: TRBJ2-7
abundance: -
CDR3aa: CASSVSIAGVAEQYF
CDR3nt: TGTGCCAGCAGCGTAAGTATAGCGGGAGTCGCCGAGCAGTACTTC

d_gene: TRBD1
v_gene: TRBV6-1
j_gene: TRBJ1-5
abundance: once
CDR3aa: CASRLGQISNQPQHF
CDR3nt: TGTGCCAGCAGATTGGGACAGATTAGCAATCAGCCCCAGCATTTT

d_gene: -
v_gene: TRBV19
j_gene: TRBJ2-7
abundance: once
CDR3aa: CASSRGGASADYEQYF
CDR3nt: TGTGCCAGTAGTAGAGGGGGTGCGTCAGCGGACTACGAGCAGTACTTC

d_gene: TRBD1
v_gene: TRBV7-9
j_gene: TRBJ1-1
abundance: -
CDR3aa: CASSLDRGGYTEAFF
CDR3nt: TGTGCCAGCAGCTTAGACAGGGGGGGGTACACTGAAGCTTTCTTT